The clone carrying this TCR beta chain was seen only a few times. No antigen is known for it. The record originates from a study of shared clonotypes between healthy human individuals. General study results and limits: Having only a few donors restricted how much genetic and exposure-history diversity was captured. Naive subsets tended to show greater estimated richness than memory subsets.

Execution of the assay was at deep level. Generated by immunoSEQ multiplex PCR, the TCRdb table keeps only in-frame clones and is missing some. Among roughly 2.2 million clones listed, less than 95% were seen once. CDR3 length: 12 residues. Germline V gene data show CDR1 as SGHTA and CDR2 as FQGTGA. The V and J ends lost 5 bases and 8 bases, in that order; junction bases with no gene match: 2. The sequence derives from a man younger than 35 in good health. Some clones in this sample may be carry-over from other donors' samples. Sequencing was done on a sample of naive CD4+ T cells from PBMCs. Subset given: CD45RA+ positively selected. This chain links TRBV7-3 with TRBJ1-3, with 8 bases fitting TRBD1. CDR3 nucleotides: TGTGCCAGCAGCCTGACAGGGGACACCATATATTTT. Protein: CASSLTGDTIYF.